Listed below are T cell receptor beta chains from one sample, sequenced in a study of CD8+CD57+ T cells in acquired aplastic anemia. Each CDR3 protein gets one entry after TCRdb re-called the reads with MiXCR. The table shows approximately 170,000 distinct CDR3 sequences, with 55% to 75% occurring only once. The sample comprised sorted CD4+, CD8+, or CD8+CD57+ T cells (not recorded which) from PBMCs. The source is a human donor in good health. The CDR3 runs from the conserved cysteine through the conserved F or W. The D gene is left open where the match is weak. Size values are once, few and many counts, or a class for expanded clones, and some rows have none.

abundance	d_gene	v_gene	j_gene	CDR3aa	CDR3nt
NA	TRBD1	TRBV5-1	TRBJ2-7	CASSLGTGTYEQYF	TGCGCCAGCAGCTTGGGGACAGGAACCTACGAGCAGTACTTC
NA	TRBD2	TRBV12-3/TRBV12-4	TRBJ2-5	CASSLGLESETQYF	TGTGCCAGCAGCCTAGGACTAGAAAGCGAGACCCAGTACTTC
few	NA	TRBV6-5	TRBJ1-2	CAISSGPEGGYTF	TGTGCCATCAGCAGCGGTCCTGAAGGGGGCTACACCTTC
many	NA	TRBV7-2	TRBJ2-3	CASSLEIEGPTQYF	TGTGCCAGCAGCTTAGAAATAGAGGGCCCTACGCAGTATTTT
NA	NA	TRBV24-1	TRBJ2-1	CATSDFGQGGNNEQFF	TGTGCCACCAGTGATTTTGGGCAGGGCGGGAACAATGAGCAGTTCTTC
once	TRBD1	TRBV24-1	TRBJ2-3	CATSALGTGATDTQYF	TGTGCCACCAGTGCCCTGGGGACAGGGGCCACAGATACGCAGTATTTT
NA	NA	TRBV6-5	TRBJ1-2	CASSYGQAKSVHGYTF	TGTGCCAGCAGTTACGGCCAGGCCAAGTCGGTTCATGGCTACACCTTC
NA	TRBD2	TRBV12-3/TRBV12-4	TRBJ2-7	CASSLALAGVGEQYF	TGTGCCAGCAGTTTAGCGCTAGCGGGAGTGGGCGAGCAGTACTTC
NA	TRBD1	TRBV7-2	TRBJ1-3	CASSPGTGGVNTIYF	TGTGCCAGCAGCCCAGGGACAGGGGGCGTAAACACCATATATTTT
few	TRBD2	TRBV5-4	TRBJ2-2	CASSLETSGNTGELFF	TGTGCCAGCAGCTTGGAGACTAGCGGGAACACCGGGGAGCTGTTTTTT
NA	TRBD1	TRBV14	TRBJ1-6	CASSRDSNYSPLHF	TGTGCCAGCAGCCGGGACAGCAATTATTCACCCCTCCACTTT
NA	NA	TRBV7-9	TRBJ2-1	CASRFSREVEQFF	TGTGCCAGCAGATTTAGCCGGGAAGTTGAGCAGTTCTTC
NA	NA	TRBV24-1	TRBJ2-2	CATLGRATGELFF	TGTGCCACCCTAGGCAGAGCCACCGGGGAGCTGTTTTTT
NA	TRBD1	TRBV24-1	TRBJ1-5	CATSVAGQGSNQPQHF	TGTGCCACCAGTGTTGCGGGACAGGGTAGCAATCAGCCCCAGCATTTT
NA	NA	TRBV6-6	TRBJ1-2	CASSYQNGYTF	TGTGCCAGCAGTTACCAGAATGGCTACACCTTC
once	NA	TRBV5-1	TRBJ1-6	CASSSDRSSYNSPLHF	TGCGCCAGCAGCTCGGACAGAAGCTCCTATAATTCACCCCTCCACTTT
once	TRBD2	TRBV24-1	TRBJ2-3	CATSPGLAETGTQYF	TGTGCCACCAGTCCGGGACTAGCTGAGACTGGGACGCAGTATTTT
many	TRBD1	TRBV6-5	TRBJ2-7	CASSTIQGYEQYF	TGTGCCAGCAGTACCATACAGGGGTACGAGCAGTACTTC
many	NA	TRBV6-5	TRBJ2-7	CASSYEASYYEQYF	TGTGCCAGCAGTTACGAGGCTAGCTACTACGAGCAGTACTTC
many	NA	TRBV19	TRBJ2-7	CASSPYRDTYEQYF	TGTGCCAGTAGTCCTTATCGCGATACCTACGAGCAGTACTTC
NA	TRBD1	TRBV20-1	TRBJ1-5	CSATGTGRLNQPQHF	TGCAGTGCGACCGGGACAGGGCGACTCAATCAGCCCCAGCATTTT
NA	TRBD1	TRBV6-5	TRBJ2-7	CASSYGTALYEQYF	TGTGCCAGCAGTTACGGGACAGCACTCTACGAGCAGTACTTC
NA	TRBD1	TRBV7-9	TRBJ2-3	CASSLKPGLLPGQGTQYF	TGTGCCAGCAGCTTGAAGCCGGGACTCCTACCCGGACAGGGTACGCAGTATTTT
NA	NA	TRBV24-1	TRBJ1-5	CATSCLRAVLRAGHQHF	NA
NA	TRBD2	TRBV20-1	TRBJ2-1	CSAVRGGRRADEQFF	TGCAGTGCTGTGAGAGGCGGGAGGCGTGCAGATGAGCAGTTCTTC
NA	TRBD1	TRBV9	TRBJ1-5	CASSATGGSNQPQHF	TGTGCCAGCAGCGCGACAGGGGGTAGCAATCAGCCCCAGCATTTT
NA	TRBD1	TRBV24-1	TRBJ2-1	CATSESGQGAMEQFF	TGTGCCACCAGTGAGTCGGGACAGGGGGCTATGGAGCAGTTCTTC
NA	NA	TRBV2	TRBJ1-2	CASRAISRGYTF	TGTGCCAGCAGGGCAATTTCTCGTGGCTACACCTTC
NA	TRBD1	TRBV7-9	TRBJ1-1	CASSLSGTGYTEAFF	TGTGCCAGCAGCCTGTCCGGGACAGGGTATACTGAAGCTTTCTTT
NA	NA	TRBV15	TRBJ1-6	CATTALTGSYNSPLHF	TGTGCCACCACTGCACTGACAGGATCCTATAATTCACCCCTCCACTTT
once	TRBD1	TRBV2	TRBJ2-7	CASSPGQLYEQYF	TGTGCCAGCAGTCCGGGACAGCTCTACGAGCAGTACTTC
once	NA	TRBV29-1	TRBJ2-3	CSVEKEFTTDTQYF	TGCAGCGTTGAGAAGGAGTTTACCACAGATACGCAGTATTTT
NA	TRBD2	TRBV7-2	TRBJ2-3	CASSRKLAGYTDTQYF	TGTGCCAGCAGCAGAAAACTAGCGGGGTACACAGATACGCAGTATTTT
few	TRBD1	TRBV14	TRBJ2-5	CASSHGGTGETQYF	TGTGCCAGCAGCCACGGAGGGACAGGGGAGACCCAGTACTTC
many	TRBD2	TRBV6-6	TRBJ2-3	CASWTSGTDTQYF	TGTGCCAGCTGGACTAGCGGGACAGATACGCAGTATTTT
many	NA	TRBV20-1	TRBJ1-1	CSAVLYTEAFF	TGCAGTGCCGTGCTCTACACTGAAGCTTTCTTT
NA	TRBD2	TRBV11-1	TRBJ2-1	CASSSLAGGDNEQFF	TGTGCCAGCAGCTCCCTAGCGGGAGGGGACAATGAGCAGTTCTTC
once	TRBD1	TRBV7-8	TRBJ2-5	CASSPGTGKWETQYF	TGTGCCAGCAGCCCGGGGACAGGGAAATGGGAGACCCAGTACTTC
once	NA	TRBV10-2	TRBJ2-2	CASSGTSTGELFF	TGCGCCAGCAGTGGAACTAGTACCGGGGAGCTGTTTTTT
NA	NA	TRBV7-2	TRBJ1-4	CASSPSGNEKLFF	TGTGCCAGCAGCCCCTCGGGTAATGAAAAACTGTTTTTT
few	NA	TRBV15	TRBJ1-1	CATSREGGRMNTEAFF	TGTGCCACCAGCAGAGAAGGGGGTCGCATGAACACTGAAGCTTTCTTT